A single sample is the source of the 21 T cell receptor beta chains below, sequenced in a study of blood T cells in healthy people across ages. With a J-beta primer mix and a sample-barcoded 5' primer, a second PCR ran roughly 6 to 11 cycles. In TCRdb, the 5' RACE reads were re-called with MiXCR into one record per CDR3 protein. Counted here are around 1,500,000 distinct CDR3 sequences, around two fifths occurring once; the ten biggest clones make up 7.9%. Sequences were obtained from blood. The receptors stem from a woman younger than 30 in good health.

This clonotype has a handful of counts. The chain joins TRBV20-1 to TRBJ1-1; 7 bases map to TRBD1. Per the germline V gene, CDR1 is DFQATT and CDR2 is SNEGSKA (reference sequence). The CDR3 totals 17 residues. V lost 5 bases to trimming and J lost 0 bases; unmatched junction nucleotides: 15. CDR3 protein: CSAVDRRAWLMNTEAFF. As DNA, the CDR3 is TGCAGTGCTGTGGACAGGAGGGCTTGGCTTATGAACACTGAAGCTTTCTTT.

This clonotype was detected a few times. The rearrangement uses TRBV5-1 and TRBJ1-1, with TRBD1 matching 10 bases. The V segment lost 4 bases and the J segment 3 bases; nucleotides outside the gene matches: 6. The CDR3 contains 15 residues. From germline, CDR1 is SGHRS and CDR2 YFSETQ. CDR3: CASSGPGQGDTEAFF. CDR3 sequence (DNA): TGCGCCAGCAGCGGACCAGGACAGGGGGACACTGAAGCTTTCTTT.

The chain couples TRBV9 to TRBJ2-5; D not resolved. The CDR3 is 12 residues long. V gave up 4 bases and J gave up 7 bases, with 11 bases separating them. Germline V lookup: CDR1 SGDLS, CDR2 YYNGEE. CDR3 coding DNA: TGTGCCAGCAGCCCCCCCCGGGTGACCCAGTACTTC. It encodes CASSPPRVTQYF.

This chain uses TRBV29-1 with TRBJ2-5; a possible D gene is TRBD2 (5 bases). Judging by the DNA end, TRBJ2-4 fits better; the J call may be wrong. The CDR3 covers 14 residues. Per the germline V gene, CDR1 is SQVTM and CDR2 is ANQGSEA. In DNA form, the CDR3 reads TGCAGCGTCGTGGGTCGGTACGGGGAAAACATTCAGTACTTC. Protein sequence: CSVVGRYGENIQYF.

CDR3 DNA: TGTGCCAGCAGTTCCCCCCGTCGAGGGACAGGGTCCTACGAGCAGTACTTC. It codes for CASSSPRRGTGSYEQYF. The chain employs TRBV28 and TRBJ2-7, with 9 bases fitting TRBD1. J was trimmed by 1 base and V by 4 bases; bases with no gene match: 11. The CDR3 contains 17 residues. Germline assignment: CDR1 MDHEN and CDR2 SYDVKM.

This clonotype has more than one count but fewer than ten. The rearrangement joins TRBV12-3 or TRBV12-4 to TRBJ2-7; 8 nucleotides match TRBD2. The J segment lost 2 bases and the V segment lost 6 bases, leaving 3 bases of the junction unmatched. The CDR3 spans 13 residues. The CDR3 here is CASRHSGAYEQYF. In DNA form, the CDR3 reads TGTGCCAGCAGGCATAGCGGGGCCTACGAGCAGTACTTC.

The V call is TRBV7-9, the J call TRBJ1-1; D possibly corresponds to TRBD1 (5 bases). Germline lookup yields CDR1 SEHNR and CDR2 FQNEAQ (reference sequence). The CDR3 consists of 15 residues. The V end lost 5 bases, the J end lost 3 bases, and 16 bases lay between the germline ends. The CDR3: CASSPPQGLYTEAFF. CDR3 nucleotides: TGTGCCAGCAGCCCCCCCCAGGGACTCTACACTGAAGCTTTCTTT.

This clonotype occurred a few times. The chain has TRBV5-1 and TRBJ2-7; no clear D. Trimming shortened V by 0 bases and J by 0 bases, and 7 bases separated the two germline ends. CDR1 and CDR2 from the germline V gene are SGHRS and YFSETQ. This CDR3 is 14 amino acids long. The DNA for the CDR3 is TGCGCCAGCAGCTTGGCCAGTTTCTCCTACGAGCAGTACTTC. Encoded protein: CASSLASFSYEQYF.

The chain recombines TRBV12-3 or TRBV12-4 with TRBJ1-4; D possibly corresponds to TRBD1 (5 bases). The CDR3 loop spans 15 amino acids. Trimming took 2 bases from V and 5 from J, leaving 12 bases between them. In DNA, the CDR3 is TGTGCCAGCAGTTTAAGGGGACGGCCAAATGAAAAACTGTTTTTT. It encodes CASSLRGRPNEKLFF.

The V call is TRBV6-1, the J call TRBJ1-2; the match to TRBD1 covers 8 bases. With V trimmed by 3 bases and J by 3 bases, 6 bases remained unmatched. The CDR3 covers 15 residues. Looked up from germline, CDR1 is MNHNS and CDR2 is SASEGT. This chain's CDR3 is CASSDPGQEDYGYTF. The CDR3 nucleotides are TGTGCCAGCAGTGATCCGGGACAGGAGGACTATGGCTACACCTTC.

The V and J genes are TRBV20-1 and TRBJ2-7; D not resolved. The V end lost 3 bases, the J end lost 2 bases, and 14 bases lay between the germline ends. The CDR3 has 14 amino acids. Germline CDR1 reads DFQATT; CDR2 reads SNEGSKA (reference sequence). The CDR3 DNA follows: TGCAGTGCTAGTTGGGATCTCCACCCCTACGAGCAGTACTTC. This sequence encodes CSASWDLHPYEQYF.

In this sample, this clonotype turned up a few times. V usage is TRBV5-1 and J usage is TRBJ2-7, with TRBD1 matching over 10 bases. The DNA end favors TRBJ2-5, so the J call may be wrong. CDR3 length: 15 amino acids. Per germline, CDR1 SGHRS and CDR2 YFSETQ. This CDR3 is CASSLDGTGVETQYF. DNA of the CDR3: TGCGCCAGCAGCTTGGATGGGACAGGGGTCGAGACCCAGTACTTC.

This chain connects TRBV7-8 to TRBJ1-6; D remains unclear. CDR1 SGHVS and CDR2 FQNEAQ come from the germline V gene. This CDR3 contains 16 residues. V was clipped by 5 bases and J by 7 bases, with 18 bases between them. Written as DNA, the CDR3 is TGTGCCAGCAGCACGAGAGGGTCGATTTGGAATTCACCCCTCCACTTT. It codes for CASSTRGSIWNSPLHF.

The sample holds many counts of this clonotype. The chain uses TRBV6-5 and TRBJ1-5; possible D gene TRBD1, 5 bases. Germline V CDR1 and CDR2: MNHEY, SVGAGI. CDR3 length: 14 amino acids. The germline V and J ends were trimmed by 4 bases and 1 base, with 8 bases remaining between them. CDR3 nucleotides: TGTGCCAGCAGTTGGGGCAACAGCAATCAGCCCCAGCATTTT. This translates into CASSWGNSNQPQHF.

The chain employs TRBV10-3 and TRBJ2-3, with 7 bases fitting TRBD2. Germline V gene lookup returns CDR1 ENHRY and CDR2 SYGVKD. The V segment lost 7 bases and the J segment 2 bases; nucleotides outside the gene matches: 6. This CDR3 has 14 amino acids. This CDR3 is CAIKRGENTDTQYF. The CDR3, as DNA: TGTGCCATCAAACGGGGGGAGAACACAGATACGCAGTATTTT.

This clonotype was seen a few times. The V call is TRBV29-1, the J call TRBJ2-3; weak D call: TRBD1 (6 bases). V was clipped by 3 bases and J by 4 bases, with 11 bases between them. The CDR3 sequence is 13 residues long. Germline V gene lookup returns CDR1 SQVTM and CDR2 ANQGSEA. The CDR3 sequence is CSVDGGVADTQYF. The CDR3 nucleotides are TGCAGCGTTGATGGGGGCGTGGCAGATACGCAGTATTTT.

V is TRBV6-5 and J is TRBJ2-7, with 7 bases aligning to TRBD1. The J call may not be correct, given that the DNA end is closer to TRBJ2-5. The CDR3 length is 15 residues. CDR1 and CDR2 from the germline V gene are MNHEY and SVGAGI. The CDR3 DNA is TGTGCCAGCAGTTACGATGAGGGGGCCGGTGAGACCCAGTACTTC. Translating it yields CASSYDEGAGETQYF.

This sequence joins TRBV6-6 and TRBJ2-1; D unresolved. The J call may be faulty, since TRBJ2-7 better matches the DNA end. Per the germline V gene, CDR1 is MNHNY and CDR2 is SVGAGI (reference sequence). The CDR3 extends over 17 amino acids. The chain's CDR3 is CASSQHSRPLSYNEQYF. The CDR3 DNA sequence: TGTGCCAGCAGTCAACACTCACGTCCCCTCTCCTACAATGAGCAGTACTTC.

This clonotype was seen more than once but under ten times. The V gene is TRBV27, the J gene TRBJ2-3; unclear D gene. Between the trimmed V and J ends, which lost 4 bases and 1 base, there was a span of 15 bases. The CDR3 is 16 residues long. Per germline, CDR1 MNHEY and CDR2 SMNVEV (reference sequence). In DNA, the CDR3 is TGTGCCAGCAGTTCGAACCGCGTTGGAGGCACAGATACGCAGTATTTT. Protein sequence: CASSSNRVGGTDTQYF.

The chain is built from TRBV6-1 and TRBJ2-7; D is possibly TRBD1 (6 bases). Germline-derived CDR1 and CDR2 are MNHNS and SASEGT. V lost 5 bases, J lost 3 bases, and 17 bases lay in between. The CDR3 spans 15 residues. The CDR3 reads CASSISTGQIYEQYF. The CDR3, as DNA: TGTGCCAGCAGTATCTCAACGGGACAAATCTACGAGCAGTACTTC.

A few counts support this clonotype. The chain carries TRBV7-9 and TRBJ2-7; 9 bases fit TRBD1. The CDR3 sequence is 15 residues long. The germline gives CDR1 SEHNR, CDR2 FQNEAQ (reference sequence). V trimming: 5 bases; J trimming: 2 bases; junction bases outside the gene matches: 7. This CDR3 is CASSVGTGFAYEQYF. In DNA form, the CDR3 reads TGTGCCAGCAGCGTGGGGACAGGGTTTGCCTACGAGCAGTACTTC.